The sequence of this TCR beta chain was determined in a study of T cell changes during pregnancy in multiple sclerosis. The protocol was immunoSEQ multiplex PCR, while the TCRdb copy is restricted to in-frame clones and leaves out a portion. The sample includes under 45,000 clones, about nine tenths of them seen just once. Germline V gives CDR1 SGHNT, CDR2 YENEEA. This CDR3 is built from 13 residues. The germline V and J ends were trimmed by 4 bases and 5 bases, with 8 bases remaining between them. The J gene is TRBJ2-2, the V gene TRBV11-3; D not resolved. The TCR was taken from a female donor with multiple sclerosis, enrolled in a pregnancy study. Sequenced here: CD4+ T cells from peripheral blood mononuclear cells, sampled in the first trimester of pregnancy. This chain's CDR3 is CASSSPVTGELFF. Here the CDR3 DNA reads TGTGCCAGCAGCTCCCCCGTGACCGGGGAGCTGTTTTTT.